The next 22 T cell receptor beta chains were all read from a single sample in a study of blood T cell repertoires in COVID-19. Produced via immunoSEQ multiplex PCR; TCRdb's table is partial and in-frame only. The data contain about 320,000 clones, approximately 88% of them seen just once; the ten biggest clones take up 5% to 7%. The specimen was peripheral blood. These receptors were taken from a man younger than 30 who had recovered from COVID-19.

The chain links TRBV7-2 to TRBJ1-6, with D unclear. This CDR3 is 11 amino acids long. CDR1 is SGHTA and CDR2 is FQGNSA in the germline V gene. V was pared by 0 bases and J by 14 bases, with 5 bases between. CDR3 bases: TGTGCCAGCAGCTTAGCCGAGGCCCTCCACTTT. The encoded protein is CASSLAEALHF.

The genes are TRBV3-1 (or the pseudogene TRBV3-2) and TRBJ2-7, with D possibly TRBD2 on 5 matching bases. V lost 2 bases and J 7 bases, leaving 15 bases between the germline ends. Per the germline V gene, CDR1 is LGHDT and CDR2 is YNNKEL (reference sequence). The CDR3 is 14 residues long. In DNA form, the CDR3 reads TGTGCCAGCAGCCAACCCTCAACTCCGGGAGAGCAGTACTTC. Amino acid sequence: CASSQPSTPGEQYF.

This clone was recorded once. CDR3 region: CASRPTGEGYTIYF. As DNA, the CDR3 is TGTGCCAGCAGACCGACAGGGGAAGGTTACACCATATATTTT. The chain recombines TRBV6-5 with TRBJ1-3; TRBD1 matches at 8 bases. The V gene's germline CDR1 is MNHEY and CDR2 SVGAGI. The V and J ends lost 6 bases and 8 bases, in that order; junction bases with no gene match: 9. CDR3 length: 14 residues.

The rearrangement uses TRBV7-9 and TRBJ1-1; D is undetermined. Trimming took off 5 bases at V and 3 bases at J, with 13 bases between the two ends. CDR1 and CDR2 (germline): SEHNR, FQNEAQ (reference sequence). CDR3 size: 14 residues. The CDR3 DNA reads TGTGCCAGCAGCACACGGGAAACCGACACTGAAGCTTTCTTT. It is translated as CASSTRETDTEAFF.

This clone has only a few counts. CDR3 region: CASSPSGLEQYF. CDR3 in DNA: TGTGCCAGCAGTCCCTCCGGTCTCGAGCAGTACTTC. The chain links TRBV27 to TRBJ2-7; the D is unclear. Germline V gene data show CDR1 as MNHEY and CDR2 as SMNVEV (reference sequence). There are 12 residues in the CDR3. V lost 5 bases, J lost 6 bases, and 11 bases lay in between.

Regarding this clone: The sample contains more than one DNA sequence encoding this CDR3. The chain has TRBV12-3 or TRBV12-4 and TRBJ2-5; D gene uncertain. V was trimmed by 3 bases and J by 3 bases, leaving 2 bases between them. The CDR3 sequence is 11 residues long. This CDR3 is CASSFKETQYF. The CDR3, as DNA: TGTGCCAGCAGTTTTAAAGAGACCCAGTACTTC.

The rearrangement uses TRBV19 and TRBJ1-2; TRBD1 aligns across 7 bases. The CDR3 contains 13 residues. Germline V gives CDR1 LNHDA, CDR2 SQIVND (reference sequence). Trimming cost V 9 bases and J 4 bases; bases outside gene matches: 8. CDR3: CASDPTGTYGYTF. The CDR3 DNA reads TGTGCCAGCGATCCGACAGGGACCTATGGCTACACCTTC.

The J gene is TRBJ1-5, the V gene TRBV19; D not resolved. The CDR3 consists of 12 residues. CDR1 and CDR2 from the germline V gene are LNHDA and SQIVND (reference sequence). V was cut by 7 bases and J by 2 bases, with 6 bases left in between. CDR3 in amino acids: CASTPGNQPQHF. As DNA, the CDR3 is TGTGCCAGTACCCCAGGCAATCAGCCCCAGCATTTT.

The chain is built from TRBV19 and TRBJ2-7, with 9 bases aligning to TRBD1. Trimming cost V 2 bases and J 3 bases; bases outside gene matches: 2. Germline assignment: CDR1 LNHDA and CDR2 SQIVND (reference sequence). The CDR3 extends over 14 amino acids. CDR3 DNA: TGTGCCAGTAGTATACTGACAGGGGGCTACGAGCAGTACTTC. This encodes CASSILTGGYEQYF.

The V gene is TRBV6-2 or TRBV6-3, the J gene TRBJ2-3; 8 bases are shared with TRBD2. V lost 4 bases to trimming and J lost 6 bases; unmatched junction nucleotides: 9. The CDR3 totals 15 residues. Per germline, CDR1 MNHEY and CDR2 SVGEGT. The CDR3 reads CASSSVAGYVDTQYF. DNA of the CDR3: TGTGCCAGCAGTTCCGTAGCGGGGTATGTGGATACGCAGTATTTT.

This clone was observed once. This chain uses TRBV6-5 with TRBJ1-6, with D maybe TRBD1 (5 bases). The germline V gene encodes CDR1 MNHEY and CDR2 SVGAGI. The CDR3 runs 13 residues. The germline V and J ends were trimmed by 7 bases and 7 bases, with 11 bases remaining between them. The CDR3 sequence is CASKTGGNSPLHF. The CDR3 DNA reads as TGTGCCAGCAAGACTGGGGGGAATTCACCCCTCCACTTT.

The chain employs TRBV7-2 and TRBJ1-2; 9 bases map to TRBD1. V lost 5 bases, J lost 4 bases, and 5 bases stayed unmatched. CDR3 length equals 14 residues. Germline V lookup: CDR1 SGHTA, CDR2 FQGNSA. CDR3 sequence (DNA): TGTGCCAGCAGCCAGGACAGGGGTTCCTATGGCTACACCTTC. This codes for CASSQDRGSYGYTF.

The V call is TRBV6-2 or TRBV6-3, the J call TRBJ2-1; maybe TRBD1 (5 bases). From germline, CDR1 is MNHEY and CDR2 SVGEGT. V dropped 6 bases and J dropped 0 bases, with 12 bases sitting between them. CDR3 length equals 15 residues. The CDR3 nucleotides are TGTGCCAGCAGCCTGCAGGGAAGCTCCTACAATGAGCAGTTCTTC. Protein product: CASSLQGSSYNEQFF.

The chain employs TRBV14 and TRBJ2-3; perhaps TRBD1 as D (6 bases). V lost 4 bases, J lost 2 bases, and 7 bases lay in between. The CDR3 runs 13 residues. Germline V CDR1 and CDR2: SGHDN, FVKESK. CDR3 loop: CASSRDTTDTQYF. The CDR3 DNA reads as TGTGCCAGCAGCCGGGACACCACAGATACGCAGTATTTT.

The V call is TRBV5-1, the J call TRBJ1-5, with a tentative D call TRBD1 (5 bases). This CDR3 is built from 15 residues. From germline, CDR1 is SGHRS and CDR2 YFSETQ. V was trimmed by 4 bases and J by 5 bases, leaving 16 bases between them. CDR3 nucleotide sequence: TGCGCCAGCAGCCCCTGGACGGGGGGGGATCAGCCCCAGCATTTT. Translation: CASSPWTGGDQPQHF.

The chain joins TRBV6-5 to TRBJ1-1; the match to TRBD1 covers 9 bases. Germline V gene lookup returns CDR1 MNHEY and CDR2 SVGAGI. V was pared by 6 bases and J by 0 bases, with 5 bases of the junction left unmatched. The CDR3 is 15 amino acids. The CDR3 region is CASSWTGVLNTEAFF. In DNA, the CDR3 is TGTGCCAGCAGCTGGACAGGGGTCTTGAACACTGAAGCTTTCTTT.

The V and J genes are TRBV18 and TRBJ2-1, with 7 bases matching TRBD2. Per germline, CDR1 KGHSH and CDR2 LQKENI. This CDR3 comprises 16 residues. V shed 3 bases and J 10 bases; nucleotides not matched to a gene: 15. The CDR3 region has the DNA TGTGCCAGCTCACCGGTCGGGGAGGGGCGGTCTGACGAGCAGTTCTTC. Encoded protein: CASSPVGEGRSDEQFF.

J is TRBJ1-1 and V is TRBV6-5; no clear D gene. The CDR3 length is 13 residues. Trimming removed 5 bases from V and 0 bases from J, with 7 bases in between. CDR1 is MNHEY and CDR2 is SVGAGI in the germline V gene. The CDR3 nucleotides read TGTGCCAGCAGTCTAATCATGAACACTGAAGCTTTCTTT. It is translated as CASSLIMNTEAFF.

The chain combines TRBV7-2 with TRBJ2-3, with 10 bases aligning to TRBD2. Germline CDR1 is SGHTA and CDR2 is FQGNSA. The junction had 14 bases not matched to a gene; V was cut back by 1 base and J by 10 bases. The CDR3 length is 17 residues. CDR3: CASSLEIGVVSGRAQYF. CDR3 coding DNA: TGTGCCAGCAGCTTAGAGATTGGAGTGGTCAGCGGGAGGGCGCAGTATTTT. Combining the CDR3 with reference TRBV7-2 and TRBJ2-3 gives the whole variable domain GAGVSQSPSNKVTEKGKDVELRCDPISGHTALYWYRQSLGQGLEFLIYFQGNSAPDKSGLPSDRFSAERTGGSVSTLTIQRTQQEDSAVYLCASSLEIGVVSGRAQYFGPGTRLTVL.

This sequence joins TRBV20-1 and TRBJ1-2; a weak D match, TRBD1 (6 bases). Germline CDR1 is DFQATT and CDR2 is SNEGSKA (reference sequence). The CDR3 consists of 11 residues. Trimming took off 8 bases at V and 1 base at J, with 8 bases between the two ends. DNA for the CDR3: TGCAGTCCAGGGGTTAACTATGGCTACACCTTC. This codes for CSPGVNYGYTF.

In nucleotides, the CDR3 is TGTGCCAGCAGCGAGGGACAGGGGGCAAGTGAAGCTTTCTTT. Protein product: CASSEGQGASEAFF. This chain joins TRBV5-4 and TRBJ1-1, with 12 bases lining up with TRBD1. V gave up 4 bases and J gave up 7 bases; unmatched junction bases: 5. The CDR3 sequence is 14 residues long. The germline gives CDR1 SGHNT, CDR2 YYREEE (reference sequence).

The chain recombines TRBV18 with TRBJ2-1; D may be TRBD2 (6 bases). This CDR3 has 14 amino acids. Looked up from germline, CDR1 is KGHSH and CDR2 is LQKENI. V was pared by 2 bases and J by 8 bases, with 13 bases between. In DNA, the CDR3 is TGTGCCAGCTCACCAACCGGGAGATTGGATGAGCAGTTCTTC. The encoded protein is CASSPTGRLDEQFF.